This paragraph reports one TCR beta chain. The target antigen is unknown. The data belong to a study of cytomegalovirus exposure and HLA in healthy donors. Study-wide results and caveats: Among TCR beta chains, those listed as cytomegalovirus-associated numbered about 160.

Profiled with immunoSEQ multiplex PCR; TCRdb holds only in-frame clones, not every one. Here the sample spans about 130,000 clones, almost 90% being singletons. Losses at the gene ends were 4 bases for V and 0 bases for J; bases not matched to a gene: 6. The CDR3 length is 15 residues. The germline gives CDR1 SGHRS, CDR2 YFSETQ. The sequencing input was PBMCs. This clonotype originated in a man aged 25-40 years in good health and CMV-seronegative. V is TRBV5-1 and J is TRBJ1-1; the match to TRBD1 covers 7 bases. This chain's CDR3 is CASSTLDRVNTEAFF. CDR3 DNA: TGCGCCAGCAGCACCCTTGACAGGGTGAACACTGAAGCTTTCTTT.